The clone carrying this T cell receptor (beta chain) has more than one count but fewer than ten. Unique molecular identifiers were used to barcode this TCRbeta library. TCRdb recomputed calls from the PCR reads with MiXCR, one row per CDR3 protein. In the table there are over 400,000 distinct CDR3 sequences, 9.5% to 15% of which are singletons. The V and J ends lost 3 bases and 8 bases, in that order; junction bases with no gene match: 2. CDR3 length: 11 residues. Germline-derived CDR1 and CDR2 are DFQATT and SNEGSKA (reference sequence). This entry comes from a study of T-cell reconstitution after alpha-beta-depleted transplantation in children.

This specimen was PBMCs from the stem cell graft donor, taken from the stem cell graft. The TCR was taken from a human donor who donated a stem cell graft to a child with combined immunodeficiency. The chain is built from TRBV20-1 and TRBJ1-2, with 8 bases that match TRBD1. The CDR3: CSASGQGGYTF. The CDR3 DNA reads TGCAGTGCTAGTGGACAGGGCGGCTACACCTTC.